This T cell receptor beta chain was recorded in a study of T cell repertoires in cytomegalovirus infection. Whole-study results and caveats: HLA-C-restricted CMV clonotypes gave the most frequent clonotype in two of eight donors.

TCRdb fed the reads into MiXCR, producing one record per CDR3 protein. The sample carries approximately 350,000 distinct CDR3 sequences, about a third recorded once. This clonotype was counted at least ten times. Antigen: not known. The CDR3 contains 18 residues. Germline V gene lookup returns CDR1 SGHVS and CDR2 FNYEAQ. V dropped 1 base and J dropped 3; count of bases not matched to a gene: 6. This TCR came from a human donor in good health (CMV status not recorded). Some clones in this sample may be carry-over from other donors' samples. The sample in question was cultured PBMCs, obtained from culture after CMV antigen stimulation. V and J are TRBV7-6 and TRBJ2-2; 12 bases are a match to TRBD2. This CDR3 reads CASSLELAGGGDTGELFF. CDR3 bases: TGTGCCAGCAGCTTAGAACTAGCGGGAGGCGGCGACACCGGGGAGCTGTTTTTT.